This is a list of T cell receptor beta chains from one sample in a study of blood T cell repertoires in COVID-19. Sequenced by immunoSEQ multiplex PCR; TCRdb stores in-frame clones only, minus some. The data hold about 34,000 clones, with 90% observed a single time. The sample taken for sequencing was peripheral blood. The source of these receptors is a man at least 80 years old with acute or convalescent COVID-19. Each CDR3 is given with its conserved first and last residue. A D gene is named only where the DNA matches it firmly. Some rows have no size entry. The others give once, few or many, or a class for an expanded clone.

j_call d_call clone_size v_call cdr3_aa cdr3_nt
TRBJ1-2 TRBD1 . TRBV14 CASSQTGGYGYTF TGTGCCAGCAGTCAGACAGGGGGCTATGGCTACACCTTC
TRBJ1-2 . . TRBV21-1 CASSKDDPPKRGYTF TGTGCCAGCAGCAAAGATGACCCCCCTAAGCGAGGCTACACCTTC
TRBJ1-3 . . TRBV5-1 CASSLEGSGNTIYF TGCGCCAGCAGCTTGGAGGGGTCTGGAAACACCATATATTTT
TRBJ1-5 . . TRBV6-5 CASSTVSNQPQHF TGTGCCAGCTCGACAGTTAGCAATCAGCCCCAGCATTTT
TRBJ1-1 TRBD1 . TRBV18 CASSPEGANTEAFF TGTGCCAGCTCACCTGAGGGGGCGAACACTGAAGCTTTCTTT
TRBJ2-1 TRBD2 . TRBV24-1 CATMTHRGLGPAEQFF TGTGCCACCATGACCCACCGTGGACTAGGGCCAGCTGAGCAGTTCTTC
TRBJ1-2 . . TRBV3-1/TRBV3-2 CASSQASDGTYYGYTF TGTGCCAGCAGCCAAGCCTCTGACGGGACATACTATGGCTACACCTTC
TRBJ2-7 . once TRBV29-1 CSVVRGYEQYF TGCAGCGTTGTCAGGGGCTACGAGCAGTACTTC
TRBJ1-5 . . TRBV6-1 CASSDPDPTYSNQPQHF TGTGCCAGCAGTGACCCCGACCCGACATATAGCAATCAGCCCCAGCATTTT
TRBJ1-5 . . TRBV5-6 CASSLGQTSGGQPQHF TGTGCCAGCAGCTTGGGACAGACCTCGGGGGGTCAGCCCCAGCATTTT
TRBJ1-1 . . TRBV9 CASSVAPGRGAFF TGTGCCAGCAGCGTAGCCCCCGGGCGGGGAGCTTTCTTT
TRBJ2-2 . . TRBV2 CASAPGANTGELFF TGTGCCAGCGCCCCGGGAGCGAACACCGGGGAGCTGTTTTTT
TRBJ1-4 . . TRBV7-8 CASSRAGGNEKLFF TGTGCCAGCAGCCGGGCGGGGGGTAATGAAAAACTGTTTTTT
TRBJ2-1 TRBD2 . TRBV11-2 CASSLDRGLAGVNEQFF TGTGCCAGCAGCTTAGATAGGGGACTAGCGGGGGTAAATGAGCAGTTCTTC
TRBJ2-5 TRBD2 few TRBV7-3 CASSETSGGAQETQYF TGTGCCAGCAGCGAGACTAGCGGGGGGGCCCAAGAGACCCAGTACTTC
TRBJ2-3 TRBD1 . TRBV6-1 CASSDPRGRGTDTQYF TGTGCCAGCAGTGATCCTAGGGGGCGCGGCACAGATACGCAGTATTTT
TRBJ2-6 . . TRBV5-4 CASSLVRLSGANVLTF TGTGCCAGCAGCTTGGTGCGGCTCTCTGGGGCCAACGTCCTGACTTTC
TRBJ2-7 . . TRBV21-1 CASSKAEMRVPLKSYEQYF TGTGCCAGCAGCAAAGCCGAAATGCGTGTACCACTTAAGAGCTACGAGCAGTACTTC
TRBJ1-2 TRBD1 . TRBV13 CASRTRGLNYGYTF TGTGCCAGCAGAACCAGGGGGCTCAACTATGGCTACACCTTC
TRBJ2-7 . . TRBV12-3/TRBV12-4 CASSSYYEQYF TGTGCCAGCAGCTCTTACTACGAGCAGTACTTC
TRBJ1-1 . . TRBV5-8 CASISYGMNTEAFF TGTGCCAGCATTTCCTACGGGATGAACACTGAAGCTTTCTTT
TRBJ1-1 TRBD1 . TRBV27 CASSWRDRDLKIRNTEAFF TGTGCCAGCAGTTGGCGGGACAGGGACCTAAAAATTCGAAACACTGAAGCTTTCTTT
TRBJ2-7 . . TRBV5-6 CASSLGPSSYEQYF TGTGCCAGCAGCTTGGGGCCAAGCTCCTACGAGCAGTACTTC
TRBJ1-3 TRBD1 . TRBV29-1 CSGRQGPNTIYF TGCAGCGGCCGACAGGGGCCGAACACCATATATTTT
TRBJ2-5 TRBD2 . TRBV5-1 CASSLELAGPGAQYF TGCGCCAGCAGCTTGGAACTAGCGGGACCCGGGGCCCAGTACTTC
TRBJ2-3 . . TRBV7-9 CASSLEGRGPTDTQYF TGTGCCAGCAGCTTAGAGGGGCGGGGGCCTACAGATACGCAGTATTTT
TRBJ2-1 . once TRBV14 CASSQPGLGAGEQFF TGTGCCAGCAGCCAACCCGGATTGGGGGCAGGTGAGCAGTTCTTC
TRBJ1-2 TRBD1 . TRBV19 CASRGGVYGYTF TGTGCCAGTAGAGGGGGCGTCTATGGCTACACCTTC